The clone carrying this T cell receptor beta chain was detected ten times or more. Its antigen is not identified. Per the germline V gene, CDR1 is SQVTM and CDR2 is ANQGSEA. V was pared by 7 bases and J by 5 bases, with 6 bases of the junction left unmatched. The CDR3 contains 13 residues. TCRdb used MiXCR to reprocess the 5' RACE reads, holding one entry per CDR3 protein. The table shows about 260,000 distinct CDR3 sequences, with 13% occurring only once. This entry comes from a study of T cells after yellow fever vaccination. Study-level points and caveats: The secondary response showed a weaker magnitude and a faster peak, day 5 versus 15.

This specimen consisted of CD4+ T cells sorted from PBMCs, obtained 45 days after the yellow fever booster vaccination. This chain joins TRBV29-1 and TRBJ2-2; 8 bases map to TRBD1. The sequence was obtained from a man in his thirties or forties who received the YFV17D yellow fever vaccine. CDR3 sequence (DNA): TGCAGCGCCGACAGGGGTGGGACCGGGGAGCTGTTTTTT. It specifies CSADRGGTGELFF.